This T cell receptor (beta chain) was sequenced in a study of blood T cell repertoires in COVID-19. Background on the study: Collection of acute and convalescent COVID-19 samples took place in the United States, Italy and Spain. T cells, B-cell-depleted T cells, or PBMCs supplied cDNA or gDNA.

In the authors' methods: Estimation of nucleated cell counts was performed using reference gene primer amplification. The data were produced by immunoSEQ multiplex PCR, yet TCRdb's version contains in-frame clones alone and is incomplete. Clone size and the V and J calls come from that table; the DNA yielded D and trimming. The sample gives about 330,000 clones, roughly 88% of which show up once; under 2% is in the top ten. Germline V gene data show CDR1 as SGHTA and CDR2 as FQGNSA. Between the trimmed V and J ends, which lost 4 bases and 4 bases, there was a span of 17 bases. The CDR3 covers 16 residues.

Material: peripheral blood. This clonotype was obtained from a woman in her fifties or sixties with acute or convalescent COVID-19. The chain employs TRBV7-2 and TRBJ1-3; no reliable D call. For the CDR3, the DNA is TGTGCCAGCAGCTCGACTTCTCGGGTCGGCGGAAACACCATATATTTT. This sequence encodes CASSSTSRVGGNTIYF.